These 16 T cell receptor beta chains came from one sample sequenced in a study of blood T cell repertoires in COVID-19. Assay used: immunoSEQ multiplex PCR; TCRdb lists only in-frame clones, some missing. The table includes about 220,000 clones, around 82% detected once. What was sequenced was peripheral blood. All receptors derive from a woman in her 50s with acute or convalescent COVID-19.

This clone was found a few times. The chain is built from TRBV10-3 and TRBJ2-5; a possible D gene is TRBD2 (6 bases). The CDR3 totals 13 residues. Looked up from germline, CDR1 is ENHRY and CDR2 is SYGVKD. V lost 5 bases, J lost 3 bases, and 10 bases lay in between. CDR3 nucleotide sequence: TGTGCCATCAGTACGACTAGTAAAGAGACCCAGTACTTC. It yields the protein CAISTTSKETQYF.

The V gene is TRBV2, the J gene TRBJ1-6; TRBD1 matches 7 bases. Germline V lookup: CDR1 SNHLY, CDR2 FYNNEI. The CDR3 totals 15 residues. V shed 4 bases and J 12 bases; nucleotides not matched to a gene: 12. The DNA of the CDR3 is TGTGCCAGCAGTGCAGATGGACAGGCTAACGTACCCCTCCACTTT. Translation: CASSADGQANVPLHF.

CDR3 amino acids: CASSLGGQARNEKLFF. The CDR3 region has the DNA TGCGCCAGCAGCTTAGGGGGACAGGCCAGGAATGAAAAACTGTTTTTT. The V call is TRBV5-1, the J call TRBJ1-4; 8 bases are shared with TRBD1. The germline CDR1 and CDR2 sequences are SGHRS and YFSETQ. The CDR3 spans 16 residues. V lost 2 bases and J lost 5; bases outside the gene matches: 8.

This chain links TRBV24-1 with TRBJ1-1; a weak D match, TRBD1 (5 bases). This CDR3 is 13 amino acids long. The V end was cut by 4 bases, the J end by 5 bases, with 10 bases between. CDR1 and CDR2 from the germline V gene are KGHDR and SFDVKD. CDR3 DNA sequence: TGTGCCACCAGTGACGGGGGGTTAACTGAAGCTTTCTTT. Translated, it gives CATSDGGLTEAFF.

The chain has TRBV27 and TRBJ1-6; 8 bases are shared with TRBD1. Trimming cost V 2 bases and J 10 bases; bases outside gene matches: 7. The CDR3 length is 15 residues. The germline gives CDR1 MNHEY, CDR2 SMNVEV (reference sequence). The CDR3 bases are TGTGCCAGCAGTTTAAGGGACAGGTCGCACTCACCCCTCCACTTT. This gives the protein CASSLRDRSHSPLHF.

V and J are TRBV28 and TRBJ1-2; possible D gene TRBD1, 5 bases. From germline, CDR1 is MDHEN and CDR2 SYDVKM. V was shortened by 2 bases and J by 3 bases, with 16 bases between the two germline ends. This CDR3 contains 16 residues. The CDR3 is CASSLGLLAGHYGYTF. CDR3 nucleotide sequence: TGTGCCAGCAGTTTAGGACTGTTGGCGGGACACTATGGCTACACCTTC.

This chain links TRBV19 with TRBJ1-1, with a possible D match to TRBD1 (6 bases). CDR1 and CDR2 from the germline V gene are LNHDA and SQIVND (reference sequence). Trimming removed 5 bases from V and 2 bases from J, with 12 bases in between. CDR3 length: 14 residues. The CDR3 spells CASSRRTDNTEAFF. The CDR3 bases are TGTGCCAGTAGTCGCCGGACAGATAACACTGAAGCTTTCTTT.

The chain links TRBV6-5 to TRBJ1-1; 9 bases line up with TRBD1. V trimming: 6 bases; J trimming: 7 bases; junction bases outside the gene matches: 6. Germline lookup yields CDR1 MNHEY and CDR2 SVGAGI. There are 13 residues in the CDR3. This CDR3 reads CASRRGQGDEAFF. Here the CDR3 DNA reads TGTGCCAGCAGGAGGGGACAGGGCGATGAAGCTTTCTTT.

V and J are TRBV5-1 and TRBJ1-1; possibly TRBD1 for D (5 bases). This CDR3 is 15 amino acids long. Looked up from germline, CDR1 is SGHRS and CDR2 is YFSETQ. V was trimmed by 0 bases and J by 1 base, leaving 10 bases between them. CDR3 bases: TGCGCCAGCAGCTTGGATTTGGGGGGGAACACTGAAGCTTTCTTT. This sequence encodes CASSLDLGGNTEAFF.

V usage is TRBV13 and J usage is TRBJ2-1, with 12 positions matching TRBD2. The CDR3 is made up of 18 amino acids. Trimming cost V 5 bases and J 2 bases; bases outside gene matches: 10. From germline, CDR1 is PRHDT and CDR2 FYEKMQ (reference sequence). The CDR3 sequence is CASSHTSGRPPPYNEQFF. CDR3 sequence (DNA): TGTGCCAGCAGCCACACTAGCGGGAGGCCCCCCCCCTACAATGAGCAGTTCTTC.

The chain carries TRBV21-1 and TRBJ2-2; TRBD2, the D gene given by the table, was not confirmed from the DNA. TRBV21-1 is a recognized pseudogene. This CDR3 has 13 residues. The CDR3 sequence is CASSKEDGGELFF. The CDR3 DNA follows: TGTGCCAGCAGCAAGGAGGATGGCGGGGAGCTGTTTTTT.

CDR3 in DNA: TGCGCCAGCAGCTTCCGGGACAGATTCGATACAGAGGAAAAACTGTTTTTT. It encodes CASSFRDRFDTEEKLFF. The chain recombines TRBV5-1 with TRBJ1-4, with TRBD1 identical over 7 bases. V shed 2 bases, J shed 8 bases, and the junction held 15 bases outside the gene matches. Germline V gene data show CDR1 as SGHRS and CDR2 as YFSETQ. The CDR3 length is 17 residues.

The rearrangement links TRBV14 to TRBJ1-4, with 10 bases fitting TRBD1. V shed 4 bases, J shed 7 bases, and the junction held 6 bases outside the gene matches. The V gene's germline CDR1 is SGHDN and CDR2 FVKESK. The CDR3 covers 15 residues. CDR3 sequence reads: CASSLPGTGVEKLFF. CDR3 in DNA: TGTGCCAGCAGCCTCCCCGGGACAGGGGTTGAAAAACTGTTTTTT. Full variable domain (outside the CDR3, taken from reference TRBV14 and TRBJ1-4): EAGVTQFPSHSVIEKGQTVTLRCDPISGHDNLYWYRRVMGKEIKFLLHFVKESKQDESGMPNNRFLAERTGGTYSTLKVQPAELEDSGVYFCASSLPGTGVEKLFFGSGTQLSVL.

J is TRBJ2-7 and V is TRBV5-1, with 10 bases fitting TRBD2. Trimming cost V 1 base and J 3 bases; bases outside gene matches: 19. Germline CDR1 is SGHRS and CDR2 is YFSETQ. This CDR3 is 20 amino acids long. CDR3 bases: TGCGCCAGCAGCTTGCGGTCGAGGGGAGAAACTAGCGGGACTAGCTACGAGCAGTACTTC. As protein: CASSLRSRGETSGTSYEQYF.

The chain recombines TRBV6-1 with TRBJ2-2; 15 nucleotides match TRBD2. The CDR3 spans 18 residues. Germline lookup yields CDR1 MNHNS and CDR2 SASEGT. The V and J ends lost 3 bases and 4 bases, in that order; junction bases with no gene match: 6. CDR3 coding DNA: TGTGCCAGCAGTGACGGGACTAGCGGGAGGTTCCCCACCGGGGAGCTGTTTTTT. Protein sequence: CASSDGTSGRFPTGELFF.

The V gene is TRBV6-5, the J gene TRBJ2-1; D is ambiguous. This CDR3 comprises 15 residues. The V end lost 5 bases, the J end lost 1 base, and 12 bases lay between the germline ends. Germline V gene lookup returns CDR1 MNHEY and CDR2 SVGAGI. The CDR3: CASSPLTGSYNEQFF. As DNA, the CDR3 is TGTGCCAGCAGTCCCCTAACCGGGTCCTACAATGAGCAGTTCTTC.